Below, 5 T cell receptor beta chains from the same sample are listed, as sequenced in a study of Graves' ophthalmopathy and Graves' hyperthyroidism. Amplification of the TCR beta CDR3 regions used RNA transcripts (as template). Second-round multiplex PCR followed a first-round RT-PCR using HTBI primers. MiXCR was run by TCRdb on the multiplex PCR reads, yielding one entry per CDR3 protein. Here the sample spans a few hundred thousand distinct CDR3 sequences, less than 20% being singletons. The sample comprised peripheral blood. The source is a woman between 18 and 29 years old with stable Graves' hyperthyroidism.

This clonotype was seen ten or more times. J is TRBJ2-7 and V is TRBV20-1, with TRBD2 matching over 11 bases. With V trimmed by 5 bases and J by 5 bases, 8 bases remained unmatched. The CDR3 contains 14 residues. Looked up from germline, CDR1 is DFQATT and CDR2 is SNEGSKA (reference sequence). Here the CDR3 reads CSALAGTSGDEQYF. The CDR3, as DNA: TGCAGTGCTCTAGCCGGGACTAGCGGCGACGAGCAGTACTTC.

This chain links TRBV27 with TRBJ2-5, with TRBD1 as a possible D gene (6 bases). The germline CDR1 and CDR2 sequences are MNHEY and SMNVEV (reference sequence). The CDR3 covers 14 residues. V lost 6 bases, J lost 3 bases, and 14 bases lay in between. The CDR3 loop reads CASSLRDTEETQYF. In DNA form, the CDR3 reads TGTGCCAGCAGCTTACGGGACACGGAAGAGACCCAGTACTTC.

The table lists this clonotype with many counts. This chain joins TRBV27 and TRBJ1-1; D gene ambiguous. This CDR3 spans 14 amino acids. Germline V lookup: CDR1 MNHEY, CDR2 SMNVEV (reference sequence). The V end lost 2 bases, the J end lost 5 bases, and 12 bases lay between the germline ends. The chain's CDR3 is CASSLGRARTEAFF. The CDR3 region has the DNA TGTGCCAGCAGTTTAGGGAGGGCGAGGACTGAAGCTTTCTTT.

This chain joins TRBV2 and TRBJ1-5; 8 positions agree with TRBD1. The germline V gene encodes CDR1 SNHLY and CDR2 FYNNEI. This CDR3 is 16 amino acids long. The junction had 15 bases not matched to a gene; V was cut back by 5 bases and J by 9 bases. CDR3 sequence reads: CASSSGVTGVEGPQHF. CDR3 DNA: TGTGCCAGCAGTTCAGGGGTGACAGGGGTGGAAGGGCCCCAGCATTTT.

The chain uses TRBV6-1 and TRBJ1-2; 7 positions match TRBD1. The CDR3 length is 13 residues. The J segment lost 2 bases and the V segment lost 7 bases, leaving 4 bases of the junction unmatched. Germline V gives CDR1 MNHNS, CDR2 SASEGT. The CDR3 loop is CASTQGGNYGYTF. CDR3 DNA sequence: TGTGCCAGCACCCAGGGGGGCAACTATGGCTACACCTTC.